This T cell receptor beta chain is from a study of cytomegalovirus exposure and HLA in healthy donors. Notes on the study in general: Reports credit the classifier with highly specific, highly sensitive diagnosis of cytomegalovirus status. It emerged from a later analysis that several of the most significant clusters appeared to be linked to common viral pathogens. It was assumed in the presence/absence analyses that sequencing depth was roughly uniform across donors.

The trim removed 3 bases at V and 3 bases at J, leaving 5 bases unmatched. CDR1 is SGDLS and CDR2 is YYNGEE in the germline V gene. The CDR3 loop spans 16 amino acids. Comment on this clone: What it binds is not known.

PCR was performed using 60 Vbeta and 13 Jbeta primers. Profiled with immunoSEQ multiplex PCR; TCRdb holds only in-frame clones, not every one. The sample lists approximately 220,000 clones; 70% to 80% were seen once. The chain joins TRBV9 to TRBJ2-3; TRBD2 matches at 12 bases. Sequences were obtained from PBMCs. The sequence came from a man in his forties in good health and CMV-seronegative. The CDR3 nucleotides read TGTGCCAGCAGCGCCTCGACTAGCGGGAGAACAGATACGCAGTATTTT. Amino acid sequence: CASSASTSGRTDTQYF.